A single sample is the source of the 25 T cell receptor beta chains below, sequenced in a study of blood T cell repertoires in COVID-19. The protocol was immunoSEQ multiplex PCR, while the TCRdb copy is restricted to in-frame clones and leaves out a portion. The table has 150,000 to 180,000 clones, roughly 84% seen once. Source material: peripheral blood. The receptors were gathered from an older woman with COVID-19, enrolled during active disease.

In this sample, this clone turned up a few times. The V gene is TRBV6-5, the J gene TRBJ2-2, with 8 nucleotides matching TRBD2. Germline lookup yields CDR1 MNHEY and CDR2 SVGAGI. The trim removed 4 bases at V and 5 bases at J, leaving 6 bases unmatched. This CDR3 spans 15 amino acids. CDR3 protein: CASSFSGSYTGELFF. The CDR3 nucleotides are TGTGCCAGCAGTTTCAGCGGGAGCTATACCGGGGAGCTGTTTTTT.

The rearrangement joins TRBV10-2 to TRBJ1-5, with D maybe TRBD1 (5 bases). The germline gives CDR1 WSHSY, CDR2 SAAADI. The CDR3 has 13 residues. The ends were cut back, 6 bases at V and 1 base at J, with 7 bases in the middle. CDR3 in DNA: TGCGCCAGCAGCGCAGGGAGCAATCAGCCCCAGCATTTT. It translates to CASSAGSNQPQHF.

J is TRBJ2-1 and V is TRBV7-3; the match to TRBD2 covers 7 bases. The CDR3 has 15 residues. J was trimmed by 8 bases and V by 1 base; bases with no gene match: 8. The germline V gene has CDR1 SGHTA and CDR2 FQGTGA. The CDR3 DNA reads TGTGCCAGCAGCTTAAATGGCGGGAGATTCTATGAGCAGTTCTTC. This encodes CASSLNGGRFYEQFF.

The chain recombines TRBV4-2 with TRBJ2-3, with 8 bases that match TRBD2. This CDR3 contains 17 residues. The junction had 11 bases not matched to a gene; V was cut back by 3 bases and J by 3 bases. Germline CDR1 and CDR2: LGHNA and YNFKEQ. The DNA for the CDR3 is TGTGCCAGCAGCCAGGACCGCGGGGGGACTGAGACAGATACGCAGTATTTT. It codes for CASSQDRGGTETDTQYF.

This chain connects TRBV6-5 to TRBJ1-2; TRBD1 agrees at 9 bases. Looked up from germline, CDR1 is MNHEY and CDR2 is SVGAGI. The CDR3 runs to 14 residues. After removal of 6 bases from V and 8 bases from J, the junction contained 10 bases not matched to a gene. The CDR3 loop reads CASRMGDRAGGYTF. The DNA for the CDR3 is TGTGCCAGCAGGATGGGGGACAGGGCGGGAGGCTACACCTTC.

This clone occurred once. The rearrangement joins TRBV6-5 to TRBJ2-4; D gene uncertain. Germline CDR1 MNHEY, CDR2 SVGAGI. V lost 0 bases to trimming and J lost 0 bases, with 6 bases between them. The length of the CDR3 is 15 residues. CDR3 sequence reads: CASSYSRVAKNIQYF. Written as DNA, the CDR3 is TGTGCCAGCAGTTACTCGAGAGTAGCCAAAAACATTCAGTACTTC.

The J gene is TRBJ1-1, the V gene TRBV19, with 9 bases fitting TRBD1. Germline CDR1 is LNHDA and CDR2 is SQIVND (reference sequence). J gave up 5 bases and V 5 bases, and 12 bases lay outside the gene matches. The CDR3 contains 16 residues. The CDR3 DNA sequence: TGTGCCAGTAGTCTCCGGACAGGGGCCGCCACAACTGAAGCTTTCTTT. This sequence encodes CASSLRTGAATTEAFF.

V and J are TRBV6-1 and TRBJ1-1; D gene ambiguous. Trimming stripped 1 base from V and 1 base from J, with 4 bases between. The germline V gene has CDR1 MNHNS and CDR2 SASEGT. This CDR3 comprises 13 residues. DNA for the CDR3: TGTGCCAGCAGTGAAGGCAGGAACACTGAAGCTTTCTTT. Encoded protein: CASSEGRNTEAFF.

This chain uses TRBV19 with TRBJ2-1; 8 bases fit TRBD2. J lost 0 bases, V lost 7 bases, and 20 bases had no gene match. The V gene's germline CDR1 is LNHDA and CDR2 SQIVND (reference sequence). This CDR3 spans 20 amino acids. CDR3 in amino acids: CASTHRGSSGATISYNEQFF. CDR3 nucleotides: TGTGCCAGTACCCATAGAGGGAGTAGCGGGGCGACCATCTCCTACAATGAGCAGTTCTTC.

Only one count was recorded for this clone. This chain connects TRBV2 to TRBJ1-4, with 10 positions matching TRBD1. The CDR3 extends over 14 amino acids. V shed 6 bases, J shed 7 bases, and the junction held 5 bases outside the gene matches. Germline V gene data show CDR1 as SNHLY and CDR2 as FYNNEI. The CDR3 sequence is CASRGQGRGEKLFF. The DNA for the CDR3 is TGTGCCAGCAGGGGACAGGGGAGGGGTGAAAAACTGTTTTTT. Variable domain in full (rest from reference TRBV2 and TRBJ1-4): EPEVTQTPSHQVTQMGQEVILRCVPISNHLYFYWYRQILGQKVEFLVSFYNNEISEKSEIFDDQFSVERPDGSNFTLKIRSTKLEDSAMYFCASRGQGRGEKLFFGSGTQLSVL.

This clone came up a few times. This chain links TRBV11-3 with TRBJ1-2; D possibly corresponds to TRBD1 (6 bases). CDR3 length equals 12 residues. V was trimmed by 4 bases and J by 7 bases, leaving 10 bases between them. The germline CDR1 and CDR2 sequences are SGHNT and YENEEA. The CDR3 region is CASSYQGTGYTF. For the CDR3, the DNA is TGTGCCAGCAGCTACCAGGGGACTGGCTACACCTTC.

The V gene is TRBV18, the J gene TRBJ1-1, with TRBD1 identical over 7 bases. Trimming cost V 6 bases and J 4 bases; bases outside gene matches: 11. Germline V CDR1 and CDR2: KGHSH, LQKENI. The CDR3 has 15 residues. The CDR3 DNA reads as TGTGCCAGCTCTCCAGACAGGGTGGGAGTCACTGAAGCTTTCTTT. Protein sequence: CASSPDRVGVTEAFF.

V is TRBV10-3 and J is TRBJ1-1; D perhaps matches TRBD1 (6 bases). V lost 2 bases, J lost 6 bases, and 13 bases lay in between. This CDR3 contains 14 residues. Germline V gene data show CDR1 as ENHRY and CDR2 as SYGVKD. DNA for the CDR3: TGTGCCATCAGTGAGACCACAGGGACGGCTGAAGCTTTCTTT. This translates into CAISETTGTAEAFF.

A remark on this clone: The sample has other DNA sequences that encode this CDR3 too. The V and J genes are TRBV18 and TRBJ2-7; TRBD1 aligns across 8 bases. The CDR3 is 15 amino acids. Losses at the gene ends were 3 bases for V and 0 bases for J; bases not matched to a gene: 4. CDR1 and CDR2 (germline): KGHSH, LQKENI. The CDR3 coding sequence is TGTGCCAGCTCACCGAGGACAGGGAGCTCCTACGAGCAGTACTTC. Translated, it gives CASSPRTGSSYEQYF. Supplemented by reference TRBV18 and TRBJ2-7, the full variable domain reads NAGVMQNPRHLVRRRGQEARLRCSPMKGHSHVYWYRQLPEEGLKFMVYLQKENIIDESGMPKERFSAEFPKEGPSILRIQQVVRGDSAAYFCASSPRTGSSYEQYFGPGTRLTVT.

This rearrangement joins TRBV19 to TRBJ1-2; D is ambiguous. Between the trimmed V and J ends, which lost 2 bases and 8 bases, there was a span of 9 bases. The CDR3 consists of 12 residues. Germline V gene sequence: CDR1 LNHDA, CDR2 SQIVND (reference sequence). The CDR3 DNA sequence: TGTGCCAGTAGTATACGGGATCGCGGCTACACCTTC. Residues: CASSIRDRGYTF.

This chain uses TRBV6-1 with TRBJ1-4; TRBD1 aligns across 7 bases. The CDR3 length is 15 residues. From germline, CDR1 is MNHNS and CDR2 SASEGT. The trim removed 2 bases at V and 5 bases at J, leaving 5 bases unmatched. This CDR3 reads CASSEYRGQNEKLFF. DNA for the CDR3: TGTGCCAGCAGTGAATATAGGGGACAGAATGAAAAACTGTTTTTT.

The V gene is TRBV5-1, the J gene TRBJ1-1; the match to TRBD1 covers 9 bases. The CDR3 is made up of 13 amino acids. The ends lost 3 bases at V and 6 bases at J; junction bases unmatched: 3. Germline V gives CDR1 SGHRS, CDR2 YFSETQ. The CDR3 region has the DNA TGCGCCAGCAGCTGGGACAGGGCGGCTGAAGCTTTCTTT. Translation: CASSWDRAAEAFF.

This chain uses TRBV19 with TRBJ1-1; D gene ambiguous. CDR3 length: 13 residues. The germline gives CDR1 LNHDA, CDR2 SQIVND (reference sequence). The germline V and J ends were trimmed by 5 bases and 0 bases, with 7 bases remaining between them. CDR3 protein: CASSPHLNTEAFF. The CDR3 bases are TGTGCCAGTAGTCCCCATTTGAACACTGAAGCTTTCTTT. Using reference TRBV19 and TRBJ1-1 for the parts outside the CDR3, the full variable domain is DGGITQSPKYLFRKEGQNVTLSCEQNLNHDAMYWYRQDPGQGLRLIYYSQIVNDFQKGDIAEGYSVSREKKESFPLTVTSAQKNPTAFYLCASSPHLNTEAFFGQGTRLTVV.

On this clone: A junction boundary mismatches the germline segment, possibly from a read error. The V call is TRBV6-5, the J call TRBJ1-2; TRBD1 matches at 9 bases. The germline gives CDR1 MNHEY, CDR2 SVGAGI. The CDR3 covers 15 residues. CDR3 region: CASSSLDRGNYGYTF. CDR3 in DNA: TGTGCCAGTAGTTCGTTGGACAGGGGAAACTATGGCTACACCTTC.

This clone was observed a handful of times. The CDR3 DNA reads TGTGCCAGCAGCTTAGCAGGATCCACAACAGGGTGGGTCTACAATGAGCAGTTCTTC. Encoded protein: CASSLAGSTTGWVYNEQFF. The V gene is TRBV11-3, the J gene TRBJ2-1; D is possibly TRBD1 (6 bases). The V gene's germline CDR1 is SGHNT and CDR2 YENEEA. Between the trimmed V and J ends, which lost 1 base and 3 bases, there was a span of 22 bases. CDR3 length equals 19 residues. Looking up the rest from reference TRBV11-3 and TRBJ2-1 gives the full variable domain: EAGVVQSPRYKIIEKKQPVAFWCNPISGHNTLYWYLQNLGQGPELLIRYENEEAVDDSQLPKDRFSAERLKGVDSTLKIQPAELGDSAVYLCASSLAGSTTGWVYNEQFFGPGTRLTVL.

This chain links TRBV6-1 with TRBJ1-4, with 9 bases that match TRBD1. The CDR3 sequence is 16 residues long. V shed 4 bases, J shed 7 bases, and the junction held 10 bases outside the gene matches. Germline loops: CDR1 MNHNS, CDR2 SASEGT. The CDR3 nucleotides are TGTGCCAGCAGTGCTGGGCACGGGACAGGGAGTGAAAAACTGTTTTTT. This encodes CASSAGHGTGSEKLFF.

This chain uses TRBV7-7 with TRBJ1-1; D is uncertain. The CDR3 is made up of 12 amino acids. Germline assignment: CDR1 SSHAT and CDR2 FNYEAQ (reference sequence). Trimming shortened V by 3 bases and J by 2 bases, and 4 bases separated the two germline ends. The DNA for the CDR3 is TGTGCCAGCAGCTTCTTCAACACTGAAGCTTTCTTT. Its translation: CASSFFNTEAFF. The variable domain in full, completed from reference TRBV7-7 and TRBJ1-1, reads GAGVSQSPRYKVTKRGQDVTLRCDPISSHATLYWYQQALGQGPEFLTYFNYEAQPDKSGLPSDRFSAERPEGSISTLTIQRTEQRDSAMYRCASSFFNTEAFFGQGTRLTVV.

The V call is TRBV27, the J call TRBJ2-3, with D possibly TRBD1 on 5 matching bases. The ends were cut back, 5 bases at V and 6 bases at J, with 15 bases in the middle. The V gene's germline CDR1 is MNHEY and CDR2 SMNVEV (reference sequence). The CDR3 is 14 amino acids. CDR3 sequence reads: CASSHDTGFDTQYF. CDR3 in DNA: TGTGCCAGCAGTCACGACACAGGTTTCGATACGCAGTATTTT.

This chain links TRBV5-6 with TRBJ1-2; D remains ambiguous. V lost 0 bases, J lost 8 bases, and 8 bases lay in between. The CDR3 is 12 amino acids. Germline assignment: CDR1 SGHDT and CDR2 YYEEEE. This CDR3 reads CASSLADRGYTF. The CDR3 DNA follows: TGTGCCAGCAGCTTGGCAGATCGCGGCTACACCTTC. Based on the CDR3 plus reference TRBV5-6 and TRBJ1-2, the full variable domain is DAGVTQSPTHLIKTRGQQVTLRCSPKSGHDTVSWYQQALGQGPQFIFQYYEEEERQRGNFPDRFSGHQFPNYSSELNVNALLLGDSALYLCASSLADRGYTFGSGTRLTVV.

There are a few counts of this clone. CDR3 nucleotides: TGCGCCAGCAGCTTGGTCCCAGGGGATATGTTTGGCTACACCTTC. Residues: CASSLVPGDMFGYTF. The V gene is TRBV5-1, the J gene TRBJ1-2, with D perhaps TRBD1 (6 bases). The CDR3 is 15 residues long. Germline-derived CDR1 and CDR2 are SGHRS and YFSETQ. The V end was cut by 0 bases, the J end by 7 bases, with 16 bases between.